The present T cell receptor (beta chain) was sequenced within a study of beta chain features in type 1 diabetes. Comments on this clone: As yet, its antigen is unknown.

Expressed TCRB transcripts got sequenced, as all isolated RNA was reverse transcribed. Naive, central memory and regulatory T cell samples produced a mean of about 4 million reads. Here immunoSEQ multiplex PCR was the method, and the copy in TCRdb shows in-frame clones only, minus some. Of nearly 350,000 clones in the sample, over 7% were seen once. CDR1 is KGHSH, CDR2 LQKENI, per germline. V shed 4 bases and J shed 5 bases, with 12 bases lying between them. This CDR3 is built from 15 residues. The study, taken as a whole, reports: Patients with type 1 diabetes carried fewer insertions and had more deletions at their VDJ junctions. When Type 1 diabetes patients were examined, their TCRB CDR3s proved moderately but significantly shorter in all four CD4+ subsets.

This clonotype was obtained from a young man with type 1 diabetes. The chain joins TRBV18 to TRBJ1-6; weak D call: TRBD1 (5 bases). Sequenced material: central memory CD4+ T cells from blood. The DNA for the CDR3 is TGTGCCAGCTCACTCGGACAAACAGATAATTCACCCCTCCACTTT. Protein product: CASSLGQTDNSPLHF.